This T cell receptor (beta chain) was documented in a study of early T cells in non-severe SARS-CoV-2 infection. Unique molecular identifiers tagged individual cDNA molecules. From the 5' RACE reads, TCRdb called clonotypes with MiXCR, one entry per CDR3 protein. The sample records approximately 85,000 distinct CDR3 sequences, 9% to 15% being singletons. Losses at the gene ends were 0 bases for V and 2 bases for J; bases not matched to a gene: 11. This CDR3 is built from 18 residues. Germline CDR1 reads SGHAT; CDR2 reads FQNNGV. Specimen: whole blood. The sequence derives from an adult who was a healthcare worker with PCR-confirmed SARS-CoV-2 infection or an uninfected control (not recorded which). J is TRBJ2-3 and V is TRBV11-2; 7 bases line up with TRBD2. This CDR3 is CASSLDPPKTSSTDTQYF. CDR3 nucleotide sequence: TGTGCCAGCAGCTTAGATCCGCCGAAGACTAGCTCCACAGATACGCAGTATTTT.